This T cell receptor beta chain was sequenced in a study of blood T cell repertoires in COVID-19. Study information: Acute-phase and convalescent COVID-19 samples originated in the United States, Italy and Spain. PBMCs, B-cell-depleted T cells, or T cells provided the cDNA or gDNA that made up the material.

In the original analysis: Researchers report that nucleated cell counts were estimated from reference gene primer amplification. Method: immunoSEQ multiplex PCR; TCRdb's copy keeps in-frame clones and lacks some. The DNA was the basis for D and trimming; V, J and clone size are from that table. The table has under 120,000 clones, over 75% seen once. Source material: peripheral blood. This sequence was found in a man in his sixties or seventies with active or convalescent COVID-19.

The CDR3 DNA reads TGTGCCAGCAGTGAAGGGCAGGTCTCCTACTACGAGCAGTACTTC. As protein: CASSEGQVSYYEQYF. The chain has TRBV2 and TRBJ2-7; the D is unclear. The germline gives CDR1 SNHLY, CDR2 FYNNEI. The V end was cut by 1 base, the J end by 3 bases, with 13 bases between. This CDR3 has 15 amino acids. Looking up the rest from reference TRBV2 and TRBJ2-7 gives the full variable domain: EPEVTQTPSHQVTQMGQEVILRCVPISNHLYFYWYRQILGQKVEFLVSFYNNEISEKSEIFDDQFSVERPDGSNFTLKIRSTKLEDSAMYFCASSEGQVSYYEQYFGPGTRLTVT.